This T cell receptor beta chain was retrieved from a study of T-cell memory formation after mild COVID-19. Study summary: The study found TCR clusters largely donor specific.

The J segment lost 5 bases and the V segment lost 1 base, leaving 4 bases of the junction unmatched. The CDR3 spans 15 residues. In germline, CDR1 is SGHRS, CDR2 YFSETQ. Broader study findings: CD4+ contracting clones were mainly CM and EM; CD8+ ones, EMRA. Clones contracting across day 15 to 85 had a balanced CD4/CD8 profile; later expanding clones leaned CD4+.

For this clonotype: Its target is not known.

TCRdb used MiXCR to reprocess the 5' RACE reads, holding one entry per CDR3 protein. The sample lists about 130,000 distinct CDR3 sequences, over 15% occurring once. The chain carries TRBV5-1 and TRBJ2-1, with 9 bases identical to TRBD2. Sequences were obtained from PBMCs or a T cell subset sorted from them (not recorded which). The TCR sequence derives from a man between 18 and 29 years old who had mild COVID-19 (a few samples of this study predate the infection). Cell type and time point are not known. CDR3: CASSLRPSGDNEQFF. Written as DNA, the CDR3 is TGCGCCAGCAGCTTGAGGCCTAGCGGGGACAATGAGCAGTTCTTC.